The 27 T cell receptor beta chains below were found in one sample sequenced in a study of tumor-infiltrating lymphocytes in primary liver carcinoma. Unsorted bulk tissue, about 18-31 mg of it, served as the source for co-extraction of RNA and DNA. With around 500 ng total RNA as template and a constant-region primer, TCR beta cDNA was made. Slightly modified ARM-PCR, run as three nested multiplex PCR rounds, produced the TCR beta libraries. The first two PCR rounds used TRBV1-TRBV30 primers with a Cbeta primer, about 9 cycles each. Each CDR3 protein is one row after TCRdb ran MiXCR on the multiplex PCR reads. The sample has approximately 110,000 distinct CDR3 sequences, roughly 85% seen once; the top ten hold about a fifth. The specimen sequenced was liver tumor tissue from sampling region 3. Subset defined: tumor region T3, left-lateral pole. These receptors were taken from a man between 35 and 55 years old with primary liver carcinoma and hepatitis B virus infection.

A note on this clonotype: A read error may account for a junction end that differs from germline. This chain joins TRBV6-2 or TRBV6-3 and TRBJ2-5; D may be TRBD2 (5 bases). The CDR3 spans 13 residues. Germline CDR1 MNHEY, CDR2 SVGEGT. The CDR3 DNA sequence: TGTGCCAGCAGTTCCGACTCCTGGGAGATCCAGCACTTC. Protein product: CASSSDSWEIQHF.

This clonotype has only one observation. A read error may produce the germline difference seen at one junction end. The V call is TRBV6-5, the J call TRBJ2-1, with D perhaps TRBD2 (6 bases). This CDR3 spans 14 amino acids. Looked up from germline, CDR1 is MNHEY and CDR2 is SVGAGI. The CDR3: CVSCYQTSFNELFF. The CDR3 DNA reads TGTGTCAGCTGTTACCAGACTAGTTTTAATGAGCTGTTCTTC.

Concerning this clonotype: Relative to the germline gene, one junction end is altered; a read error may explain this. The chain recombines TRBV11-3 with TRBJ2-3, with 9 bases lining up with TRBD2. CDR1 is SGHNT, CDR2 YENEEA, per germline. This CDR3 spans 16 amino acids. This chain's CDR3 is CASSGNPAGGVNTQYF. CDR3 DNA: TGTGCCAGCAGCGGCAACCCGGCGGGAGGGGTGAATACGCAATATTTT.

The CDR3 loop is CASSPGTSGRVAGSFYNEQFF. The CDR3 nucleotides read TGTGCCAGCAGCCCGGGGACTAGTGGGAGGGTCGCAGGGAGCTTCTACAATGAGCAGTTCTTC. The V gene is TRBV5-6, the J gene TRBJ2-1, with 8 bases lining up with TRBD2. With 4 bases clipped from V and 3 bases from J, the junction kept 24 bases outside the gene matches. Germline CDR1 SGHDT, CDR2 YYEEEE. The CDR3 consists of 21 residues. Supplemented by reference TRBV5-6 and TRBJ2-1, the full variable domain reads DAGVTQSPTHLIKTRGQQVTLRCSPKSGHDTVSWYQQALGQGPQFIFQYYEEEERQRGNFPDRFSGHQFPNYSSELNVNALLLGDSALYLCASSPGTSGRVAGSFYNEQFFGPGTRLTVL.

There are many counts of this clonotype. V gene TRBV7-9 combines with J gene TRBJ2-7; 13 nucleotides align to TRBD2. CDR3 size: 18 residues. Germline values: CDR1 SEHNR, CDR2 FQNEAQ (reference sequence). With 5 bases clipped from V and 2 bases from J, the junction kept 12 bases outside the gene matches. The CDR3 region is CASSPRPTSGRTAYEQYF. The CDR3 region has the DNA TGTGCCAGCAGCCCTCGTCCGACTAGCGGGAGGACGGCCTACGAGCAGTACTTC.

This clonotype was seen many times. The chain uses TRBV12-3 or TRBV12-4 and TRBJ2-2; 14 bases agree with TRBD2. V was pared by 6 bases and J by 2 bases, with 8 bases of the junction left unmatched. The CDR3 has 18 amino acids. The DNA of the CDR3 is TGTGCCAGCAGGGAAGGACTAGCGGGGGGACAAAACACCGGGGAGCTGTTTTTT. Translation: CASREGLAGGQNTGELFF.

The chain combines TRBV29-1 with TRBJ2-1; the match to TRBD2 covers 9 bases. Germline values: CDR1 SQVTM, CDR2 ANQGSEA. CDR3 length: 13 residues. CDR3 DNA sequence: TGCAGAGGGGGTACTAGCGGGTTCGATGAGCAGTTCTTC. It encodes CRGGTSGFDEQFF.

Comment on this clonotype: This is likely a read error, given that the CDR3 carries no conserved phenylalanine or tryptophan at its end. CDR3 protein: CASSPRGGASSYNEQYL. CDR3 DNA sequence: TGCGCCAGCAGCCCCCGGGGTGGGGCAAGCTCCTACAATGAGCAGTACCTC. The chain uses TRBV5-1 and TRBJ2-1, with D perhaps TRBD1 or TRBD2 (5 bases each). The end of the DNA fits TRBJ2-7 better, so the J call may be wrong. This CDR3 region has 17 residues. Per germline, CDR1 SGHRS and CDR2 YFSETQ.

This clonotype was seen many times. The CDR3 sequence: CASSLIGTGGYEQYF. The CDR3 DNA reads TGTGCCAGCAGTTTAATTGGGACAGGGGGCTACGAGCAGTACTTC. The V call is TRBV28, the J call TRBJ2-7; 11 bases are a match to TRBD1. CDR1 and CDR2 (germline): MDHEN, SYDVKM. The CDR3 extends over 15 amino acids. The V segment lost 2 bases and the J segment 3 bases; nucleotides outside the gene matches: 3.

This chain uses TRBV29-1 with TRBJ2-7; D remains ambiguous. Trimming shortened V by 1 base and J by 11 bases, and 12 bases separated the two germline ends. The V gene's germline CDR1 is SQVTM and CDR2 ANQGSEA. The CDR3 contains 11 residues. The CDR3 loop reads CSVEGGRDEYF. CDR3 nucleotide sequence: TGCAGCGTTGAAGGGGGTCGTGATGAGTACTTC.

V gene TRBV4-1 combines with J gene TRBJ2-1, with 9 bases that match TRBD2. The end of the DNA fits TRBJ2-4 better, so the J call may be wrong. The germline V gene encodes CDR1 MGHRA and CDR2 YSYEKL. The CDR3 consists of 16 residues. CDR3 sequence reads: CASCLELTSGQSDQYF. The DNA of the CDR3 is TGCGCCAGCTGCCTAGAGCTGACTAGCGGCCAAAGTGATCAGTACTTC.

This clonotype occurred once. V and J are TRBV4-2 and TRBJ2-5, with TRBD2 identical over 8 bases. In germline, CDR1 is LGHNA, CDR2 YNFKEQ. This CDR3 region has 16 residues. Unmatched junction bases numbered 13, after V lost 8 bases and J lost 2 bases. Here the CDR3 reads CASCEASSGFQETQYF. In DNA form, the CDR3 reads TGTGCCAGCTGCGAAGCGTCTAGCGGGTTTCAAGAGACCCAGTACTTC.

On this clonotype itself: At one boundary the junction diverges from the germline segment, which might be a read error. J is TRBJ2-5 and V is TRBV4-2; D gene unclear. This CDR3 comprises 15 residues. Germline V gives CDR1 LGHNA, CDR2 YNFKEQ. Here the CDR3 DNA reads TGTGCCAGCAGTCAAGAGAATGAGGCTGGTGAGACCCAGTACTTC. It yields the protein CASSQENEAGETQYF.

As concerns this clonotype: This CDR3 is missing its conserved last phenylalanine or tryptophan, likely due to a read error. The chain carries TRBV29-1 and TRBJ2-7; D might be TRBD1 or TRBD2, each matching 5 bases. The V end lost 7 bases, the J end lost 2 bases, and 24 bases lay between the germline ends. The CDR3 consists of 16 residues. Germline V gives CDR1 SQVTM, CDR2 ANQGSEA. For the CDR3, the DNA is TGCAGCGCCATGACATCAGGGAGCGGCACTCCCTACGAGCAGTACTCC. Amino acid sequence: CSAMTSGSGTPYEQYS.

This clonotype appeared many times. The chain recombines TRBV28 with TRBJ2-6; TRBD1 matches at 7 bases. V trimming: 6 bases; J trimming: 0 bases; junction bases outside the gene matches: 8. CDR3 size: 17 residues. The V gene's germline CDR1 is MDHEN and CDR2 SYDVKM. The CDR3 is CASSQARDSSGANVLTF. The CDR3 DNA is TGTGCCAGCAGCCAAGCCCGGGACAGCTCTGGGGCCAACGTCCTGACTTTC. Together with reference TRBV28 and TRBJ2-6, the CDR3 gives the full variable domain: DVKVTQSSRYLVKRTGEKVFLECVQDMDHENMFWYRQDPGLGLRLIYFSYDVKMKEKGDIPEGYSVSREKKERFSLILESASTNQTSMYLCASSQARDSSGANVLTFGAGSRLTVL.

The chain employs TRBV7-9 and TRBJ2-5; 9 bases align to TRBD2. CDR3 size: 14 residues. CDR1 SEHNR and CDR2 FQNEAQ come from the germline V gene (reference sequence). The junction had 11 bases not matched to a gene; V was cut back by 11 bases and J by 4 bases. The CDR3 loop reads CAGNLVAGVETQYF. CDR3 in DNA: TGTGCCGGCAACTTAGTAGCGGGAGTAGAGACCCAGTACTTC.

The chain is built from TRBV2 and TRBJ2-2, with TRBD2 identical over 7 bases. The V segment lost 6 bases and the J segment 2 bases; nucleotides outside the gene matches: 3. Germline values: CDR1 SNHLY, CDR2 FYNNEI. This CDR3 contains 14 residues. CDR3 amino acids: CASRLADNTGELFF. CDR3 sequence (DNA): TGTGCCAGCAGGCTAGCGGATAACACCGGGGAGCTGTTTTTT.

With regard to this clonotype: The germline gene is not matched at one end of the junction; a read error may be the cause. The CDR3 DNA reads as TGTGCCAGCAGTTACTCGAGTGGGTCGGGAGGGAACACCGGGGAGCTGATTTTT. Its protein product is CASSYSSGSGGNTGELIF. The chain is built from TRBV6-5 and TRBJ2-2, with 8 bases identical to TRBD2. Germline loops: CDR1 MNHEY, CDR2 SVGAGI. The CDR3 loop spans 18 amino acids.

The chain recombines TRBV6-5 with TRBJ1-1; 7 nucleotides agree with TRBD1. This CDR3 spans 14 amino acids. V lost 5 bases to trimming and J lost 5 bases; unmatched junction nucleotides: 8. The germline CDR1 and CDR2 sequences are MNHEY and SVGAGI. CDR3 sequence (DNA): TGTGCCAGCAGTGTGACAGGGAATGATACTGAAGCTTTCTTT. Protein sequence: CASSVTGNDTEAFF.

This chain uses TRBV4-3 with TRBJ1-2; a weak D match, TRBD1 (5 bases). Per germline, CDR1 LGHNA and CDR2 YSLEER. Trimming removed 3 bases at V and 1 base at J, with 15 bases between. The CDR3 runs 16 residues. CDR3 protein: CASSQVGAGSNYGYTF. The DNA of the CDR3 is TGCGCCAGCAGCCAGGTAGGGGCAGGGAGTAACTATGGCTACACCTTC.

To note about this clonotype: At one end the junction does not follow the germline gene, possibly because of a read error. The gene calls are TRBV11-3 and TRBJ1-1; D remains ambiguous. Germline CDR1 reads SGHNT; CDR2 reads YENEEA. The CDR3 runs to 13 residues. In DNA form, the CDR3 reads TGTGCCAGCAGCATAGAAGTGGGCACTGAAGCTTTATTT. Translated, it gives CASSIEVGTEALF.

Of note for this clonotype: One end of the junction varies from germline; a read error may be responsible. The gene calls are TRBV11-1 and TRBJ1-6; maybe TRBD1 (5 bases). The CDR3 is made up of 13 amino acids. The germline gives CDR1 SGHAT, CDR2 FQDESV (reference sequence). The CDR3 nucleotides are TGTGCCAGCAGTCGGACACTGGTTTCACCACTCATCTTT. Translation gives CASSRTLVSPLIF.

Notes on this clonotype: Its ends do not fully match the called genes, so a read error is possible. V usage is TRBV28 and J usage is TRBJ1-1; no reliable D call. Germline V gene lookup returns CDR1 MDHEN and CDR2 SYDVKM. The length of the CDR3 is 14 residues. CDR3 sequence (DNA): TGTGCCAGCAGACTCTCGAAAGCTACGACTGAAGTTTTCTTT. Protein: CASRLSKATTEVFF.

In its sample, this clonotype was seen a few times. One base away lies a much larger clone, so this may be a sequencing read error. The rearrangement joins TRBV5-1 to TRBJ1-1; tentative D call: TRBD1 (5 bases). The germline V gene has CDR1 SGHRS and CDR2 YFSETQ. CDR3 length: 14 amino acids. The CDR3 DNA reads TGCGCCAGCAGCTTTACAGGTATGAACACTGAAACTTTCTTT. This encodes CASSFTGMNTETFF.

In its sample, this clonotype was seen once. The junction does not match germline at one end; this may be a read error. The chain carries TRBV29-1 and TRBJ1-2; no clear D gene. Germline CDR1 reads SQVTM; CDR2 reads ANQGSEA. The CDR3 runs 13 residues. CDR3 sequence reads: CSVELAWFYGYAF. CDR3 nucleotide sequence: TGCAGCGTTGAATTAGCCTGGTTCTATGGCTACGCCTTC.

With respect to this clonotype: The junction departs from the called germline gene at one end, perhaps through a read error. The chain carries TRBV6-4 and TRBJ2-6, with D possibly TRBD1 on 5 matching bases. The V gene's germline CDR1 is MRHNA and CDR2 SNTAGT. This CDR3 contains 14 residues. CDR3 in DNA: TGTCCCAGCAGTGACAACTCTGGGGCCAACGTCCTAACTTTC. Translated: CPSSDNSGANVLTF.

This chain links TRBV5-6 with TRBJ2-4; D may match TRBD1 or TRBD2 (5 bases each). The CDR3 covers 15 residues. Trimming shortened V by 2 bases and J by 3 bases, and 12 bases separated the two germline ends. Germline V gene data show CDR1 as SGHDT and CDR2 as YYEEEE. The CDR3 here is CASSFEGLVKNIQYF. CDR3 bases: TGTGCCAGCAGCTTTGAGGGGTTAGTCAAAAACATTCAGTACTTC.